This T cell receptor (beta chain) was sequenced during a study of CD8+ T cells in alopecia areata. Germline V gene data show CDR1 as MNHNY and CDR2 as SVGAGI (reference sequence). The CDR3 has 15 residues. V was trimmed by 6 bases and J by 0 bases, leaving 14 bases between them. Treatment reported: oral pan-JAK inhibitor, 5-10 mg twice daily. cDNA serving as the sequencing template came from extracted, reverse transcribed RNA. Produced via immunoSEQ multiplex PCR; TCRdb's table is partial and in-frame only. The sample carries approximately 150,000 clones, 60% recorded once. This TCR was sampled from a human donor with alopecia areata. The chain joins TRBV6-6 to TRBJ1-2; unclear D gene. Sequences were derived from CD4+ T cells sorted from blood, sampled at week 24, from a patient treated with tofacitinib. CDR3 loop: CASSVRDGSNYGYTF. The CDR3 DNA is TGTGCCAGCAGCGTCCGTGATGGTTCTAACTATGGCTACACCTTC.